This T cell receptor (beta chain) was sequenced during a study of blood T cell repertoires in COVID-19. The overall study: The United States, Italy and Spain supplied acute and convalescent COVID-19 samples. From T cells, B-cell-depleted T cells, or PBMCs came the material, which was cDNA or gDNA.

V was shortened by 8 bases and J by 2 bases, with 13 bases between the two germline ends. Germline loops: CDR1 SGHTA, CDR2 FQGTGA. The CDR3 length is 14 residues. As handled by the study authors: Reference gene primer amplification in the assay estimated nucleated cell counts. Generated by immunoSEQ multiplex PCR, the TCRdb table keeps only in-frame clones and is missing some. V, J and clone size are taken as reported in that table, and D and trimming were inferred from the DNA itself. The table shows more than 50,000 clones, with around 89% occurring only once. Sample: peripheral blood. The sequence derives from a man in his 60s with active COVID-19. The rearrangement joins TRBV7-3 to TRBJ2-1; D remains ambiguous. The CDR3 DNA reads TGTGCCAGCTCAGGTGGCGTGGCCTACAATGAGCAGTTCTTC. Translated: CASSGGVAYNEQFF.